The sequence of this T cell receptor beta chain was determined in a study of CD8+CD57+ T cells in acquired aplastic anemia. Study-level background: Sorting CD4+ and CD8+ cells gave DNA averaging about 2.9 ug. Findings of the study overall: Patient and control CD8+ Simpson's diversity was not significantly different.

For CDR3 and TCR beta VDJ profiling, genomic DNA was the template used. From the reads, TCRdb called clonotypes with MiXCR, one entry per CDR3 protein. This table has 200,000 to 250,000 distinct CDR3 sequences, roughly 35% appearing once. This CDR3 region has 12 residues. The germline V gene encodes CDR1 LGHDT and CDR2 YNNKEL (reference sequence). The V end was cut by 5 bases, the J end by 6 bases, with 9 bases between. For this clonotype: What it binds is unknown.

The receptor was isolated from a human donor in good health, serving as a control. Sequencing input: sorted CD4+, CD8+, or CD8+CD57+ T cells (not recorded which) from PBMCs. This rearrangement joins TRBV3-1 to TRBJ2-3; no clear D gene. The CDR3 is CASSGERDTQYF. The CDR3 coding sequence is TGTGCCAGCAGCGGGGAAAGGGATACGCAGTATTTT.